This T cell receptor beta chain stems from a study of cytomegalovirus exposure and HLA in healthy donors. Broader study findings: Based on reports, TCR beta sequences accurately predicted HLA-A and HLA-B alleles for most subjects.

The ends lost 1 base at V and 2 bases at J; junction bases unmatched: 8. The CDR3 covers 17 residues. Germline assignment: CDR1 SGHRS and CDR2 YFSETQ. Primers: 60 Vbeta forward and 13 Jbeta reverse. Repertoires were generated with immunoSEQ multiplex PCR, while TCRdb's copy carries only in-frame clones and drops some. The sample holds some 150,000 clones, around 77% seen once. With regard to this clone: Its antigen remains unknown.

The sequenced material came from PBMCs. The gene calls are TRBV5-1 and TRBJ1-5; TRBD1 matches at 8 bases. This sequence originates from a middle-aged woman in good health and CMV-seropositive. The CDR3 DNA follows: TGCGCCAGCAGCTTGTATGGACAGGGTCGGGGCAATCAGCCCCAGCATTTT. Protein: CASSLYGQGRGNQPQHF.